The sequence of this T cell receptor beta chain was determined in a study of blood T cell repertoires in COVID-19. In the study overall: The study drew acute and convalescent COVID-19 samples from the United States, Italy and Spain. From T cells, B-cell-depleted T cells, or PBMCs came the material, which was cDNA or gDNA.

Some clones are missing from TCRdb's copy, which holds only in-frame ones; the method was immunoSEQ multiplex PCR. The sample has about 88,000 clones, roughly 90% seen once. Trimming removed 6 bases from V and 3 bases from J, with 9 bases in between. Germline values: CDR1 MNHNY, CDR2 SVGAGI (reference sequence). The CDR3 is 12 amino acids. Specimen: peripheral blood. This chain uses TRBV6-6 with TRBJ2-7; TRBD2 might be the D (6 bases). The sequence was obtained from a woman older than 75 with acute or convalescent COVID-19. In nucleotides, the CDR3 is TGTGCCAGCAGGGGCGGGGACTACGAGCAGTACTTC. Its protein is CASRGGDYEQYF.